The source of this TCR beta chain is a study of cytomegalovirus exposure and HLA in healthy donors. Study results and caveats: It was taken for granted in presence/absence analyses that sequencing depth across donors was roughly uniform. TCR beta V segments were, for the most part, productive about 87% or about 30% of the time in an earlier analysis. 87-base-pair reads could not separate some V segments, including TRBV6-2 and TRBV6-3.

Of note for this clone: Its matching antigen is unknown.

The CDR3 contains 15 residues. Germline CDR1 SEHNR, CDR2 FQNEAQ (reference sequence). The ends lost 5 bases at V and 5 bases at J; junction bases unmatched: 8. Use of 60 Vbeta and 13 Jbeta primers characterized the PCR. The data were produced by immunoSEQ multiplex PCR, yet TCRdb's version contains in-frame clones alone and is incomplete. The table records 55,000 to 85,000 clones, more than 80% of them present only once. Sequencing input: PBMCs. The clonotype originates from a woman in her 30s in good health and CMV-seronegative. This sequence joins TRBV7-9 and TRBJ1-2; 10 positions agree with TRBD1. CDR3 residues: CASSADRGQLYGYTF. CDR3 DNA sequence: TGTGCCAGCAGCGCAGACAGGGGGCAGCTTTATGGCTACACCTTC.